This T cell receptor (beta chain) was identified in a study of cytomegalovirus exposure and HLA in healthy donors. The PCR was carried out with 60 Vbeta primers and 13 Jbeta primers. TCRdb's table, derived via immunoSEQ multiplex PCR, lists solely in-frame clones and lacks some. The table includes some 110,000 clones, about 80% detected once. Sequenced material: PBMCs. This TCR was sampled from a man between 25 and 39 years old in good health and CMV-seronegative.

CDR3 coding DNA: TGTGCCTGGAACTGGGGCAGGGACTACGAGCAGTACTTC. As protein: CAWNWGRDYEQYF. The chain joins TRBV30 to TRBJ2-7, with D tentatively TRBD1 (5 bases). The CDR3 runs 13 residues. V shed 4 bases and J shed 3 bases, with 13 bases lying between them. In germline, CDR1 is GTSNPN, CDR2 SVGIG (reference sequence).